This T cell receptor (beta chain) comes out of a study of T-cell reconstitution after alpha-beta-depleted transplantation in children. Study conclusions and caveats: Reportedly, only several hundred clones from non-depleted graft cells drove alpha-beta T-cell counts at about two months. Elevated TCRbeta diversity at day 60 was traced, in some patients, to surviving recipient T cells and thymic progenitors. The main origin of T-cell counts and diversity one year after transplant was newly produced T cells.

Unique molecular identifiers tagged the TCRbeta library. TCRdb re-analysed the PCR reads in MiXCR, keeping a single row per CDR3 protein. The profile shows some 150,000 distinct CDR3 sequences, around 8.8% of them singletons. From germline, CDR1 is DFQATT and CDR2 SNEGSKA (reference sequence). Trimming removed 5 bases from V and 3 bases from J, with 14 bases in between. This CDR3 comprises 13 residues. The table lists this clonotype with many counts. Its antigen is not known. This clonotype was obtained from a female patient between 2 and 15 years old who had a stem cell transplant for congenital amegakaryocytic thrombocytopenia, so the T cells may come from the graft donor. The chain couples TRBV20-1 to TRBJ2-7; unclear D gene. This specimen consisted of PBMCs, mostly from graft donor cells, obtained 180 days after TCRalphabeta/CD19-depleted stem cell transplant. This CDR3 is CSAPFRSRYEQYF. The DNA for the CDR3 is TGCAGTGCTCCGTTTCGGAGTCGCTACGAGCAGTACTTC.